The clone carrying this T cell receptor (beta chain) has ten or more counts. Antigen: not known. CDR1 and CDR2 from the germline V gene are SGHVS and FNYEAQ. The CDR3 covers 18 residues. The V segment lost 5 bases and the J segment 0 bases; nucleotides outside the gene matches: 10. These data come from a study of spatial heterogeneity in lung cancer. Across the study: Beta-chain sequences were consistently detected more often than alpha-chain sequences. The average appearance count of each unique TCR and UMI combination in raw reads was more than eight. Study observations and caveats: Circulating ubiquitous expanded tumor TCRs were observed more frequently at resection than at follow-up.

Time point indicated: sample taken at primary tumor resection. Unsorted whole RNA of tumor, nontumor lung or frozen PBMC was sequenced. On each TCR cDNA molecule, a unique molecular identifier was present. TCRdb called the 5' RACE reads again in MiXCR, with one record for every CDR3 protein. This repertoire shows 43,000 or so distinct CDR3 sequences, roughly 7% found once; its top ten account for about 39%. This clonotype was sampled from a female donor with early-stage non-small cell lung cancer. The V call is TRBV7-6, the J call TRBJ2-1; 10 bases are shared with TRBD2. This specimen was PBMCs, taken at surgery. The CDR3 DNA reads as TGTGCCAGCAGCCCGAGCGGGGGGGCCCGGAGCTCCTACAATGAGCAGTTCTTC. This encodes CASSPSGGARSSYNEQFF.